This T cell receptor (beta chain) emerged from a study of blood T cell repertoires in COVID-19 (dated by TCRdb to the early 2020s). General notes on the study: Samples covering the acute and convalescent phases of COVID-19 were provided by collaborators in the United States, Italy and Spain. The prospective study material was composed of cDNA or gDNA derived from T cells, B-cell-depleted T cells, or PBMCs. Deeply sampled blood TCRbeta repertoires from subjects exposed to, actively infected with, or recovered from COVID-19 were included in the dataset. A freely available public database, intended as a resource for researchers studying the immune response to SARS-CoV-2, is where the repertoires were released. Where HLA class I and class II types were available, the types were taken from metadata supplied by the sample provider, not from assay-based typing. Sample metadata almost always included a de-identified subject ID, COVID-19 status, age in years and sex. Samples were obtained from the ongoing ImmuneRACE study (first 160 participants) and from over 1,000 subjects provided by 6 global collaborators. What the study reported, not specific to this receptor: Clinical and demographic metadata were provided uncurated, with the amount varying by source and participant.

The collaborating institutions used their own protocols to collect whole blood in K2EDTA tubes. For TCRbeta analysis, collaborator samples were shipped as frozen whole blood, as isolated PBMCs, or as DNA extracted from either sample type. TCRbeta CDR3 regions were amplified from genomic DNA by means of the immunoSEQ Assay, a bias-controlled multiplex PCR. Per the authors' processing: The number of nucleated cells in each sample was estimated from the amplification of reference gene primers within the assay. To quantify the absolute abundance of each unique TCRbeta CDR3 rearrangement, sequence reads were collapsed and filtered. Productive Simpson clonality was computed per sample as the square root of Simpson's diversity index over productive rearrangements. TCRdb limited this immuneACCESS table to in-frame rearrangements with V and J called. A share of clones is missing; checked studies link under half to unresolved V genes, and the rest is unexplained. V, J and clone size derive from that table, while D and trimming were established from the DNA sequence. The sample table holds around 170,000 clones, of which about four fifths were seen once. The ten most abundant clones make up approximately 7% of the sample.

As concerns this clone: It has no known antigen specificity. There are no base qualities to consult, and no much larger clone falls within one base.

Trimming accounts for 6 bases at V and 0 bases at J, while the number of junction bases matched to no gene is 5. Via the germline V gene, CDR1 is KGHSH and CDR2 LQKENI. Taken from cysteine to phenylalanine, the CDR3 has 14 residues. Of the read, only the CDR3 DNA is kept; its 42 bases are in frame from base 1. Material: peripheral blood. The chain links TRBV18 with TRBJ2-7; the central 7 bases match TRBD1. The TCR sequence derives from a man aged 70 or older with active or convalescent COVID-19. The DNA is as follows: TGTGCCAGCTCCCCCGGGACAGTCTCCTACGAGCAGTACTTC. This codes for CASSPGTVSYEQYF.